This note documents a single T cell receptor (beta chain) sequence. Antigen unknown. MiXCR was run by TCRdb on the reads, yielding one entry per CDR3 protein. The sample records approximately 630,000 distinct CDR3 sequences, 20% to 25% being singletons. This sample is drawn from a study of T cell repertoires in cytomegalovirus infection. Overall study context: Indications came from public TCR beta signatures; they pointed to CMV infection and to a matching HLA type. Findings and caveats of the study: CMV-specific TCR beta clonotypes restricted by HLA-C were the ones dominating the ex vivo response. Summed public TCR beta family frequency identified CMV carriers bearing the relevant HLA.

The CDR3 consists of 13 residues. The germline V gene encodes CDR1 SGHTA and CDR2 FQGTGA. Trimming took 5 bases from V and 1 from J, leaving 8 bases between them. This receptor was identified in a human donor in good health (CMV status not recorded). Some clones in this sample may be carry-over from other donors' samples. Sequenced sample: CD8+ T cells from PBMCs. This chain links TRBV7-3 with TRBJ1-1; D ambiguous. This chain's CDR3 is CASSINANTEAFF. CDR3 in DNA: TGTGCCAGCAGCATAAACGCGAACACTGAAGCTTTCTTT.